Listed below are T cell receptor beta chains from one sample, sequenced in a study of technical replicates of blood from several donors. Assay used: immunoSEQ multiplex PCR; TCRdb lists only in-frame clones, some missing. The table shows about 83,000 clones, with roughly 94% occurring only once. The sample consisted of T cells isolated from PBMCs. All receptors come from a human donor in good health. CDR3s leave out the opening cysteine and the closing phenylalanine or tryptophan. Clone size is given for some rows only: seen once, a few or many times, or a class if the clone is expanded.

V,size,CDR3
TRBV4-1,.,ASSQVLYDTEAF
TRBV18,.,ASSPSRDQPQH
TRBV6-5,.,ASNTQGNTEAF
TRBV6-6,.,ASSYSPSGEQY
TRBV5-1,.,ASVSSTDTQY
TRBV2,.,ASSDGRGEINVYEQY
TRBV6-5,.,ASSYSGGQGETQY
TRBV11-2,.,ASRGGGVFEETQY
TRBV29-1,.,SVGLAGGPRDTQY
TRBV10-3,.,AGQGDSNQPQH
TRBV30,.,AWSDHRGGYT
TRBV28,.,ASKPPGTGYGYT
TRBV14,.,ASSQRKRLGADTQY
TRBV20-1,.,SARDSYEQY
TRBV27,.,ASSIPGLAYNEQF
TRBV20-1,.,SAPTGGEAF
TRBV5-1,.,ASRDSGYEQY
TRBV7-2,.,ASSPWTGAHEQY
TRBV19,once,ASSITVRGDRRQPQH
TRBV5-4,.,ASSRGSGSSYNEQF
TRBV30,.,AWSEDRDGYT
TRBV7-3,.,ASSARDNLLSTGTGRTDTQY
TRBV13,.,ASSVLIAGAYEQY
TRBV28,.,ASSPIYRTVYGYT
TRBV11-3,.,ASSLEGGGYNEQF
TRBV5-1,.,ASSLKPSGINMNTEAF
TRBV5-1,.,ASSLVQIRNNEQF
TRBV28,.,ASSLFPGQGHQPQH
TRBV5-1,.,ASSLEGTWDEKLF